Sequencing of this T cell receptor (beta chain) was carried out in a study of cytotoxic CD8 clonotypes in ibrutinib-treated CLL listed by TCRdb under 2021. Regarding the research as a whole: The cohort was composed of under 12 relapsed/refractory and about 15 treatment-naive patients; IGHV unmutated status was identified in about 17 patients. Response samples were obtained after a median of approximately eleven months of treatment, with a range of roughly 6 to 40 months. Of the 70 to 90 people in the trial, 26 had longitudinal samples available. Patients were still on ibrutinib when every remission and progressive disease sample was collected. Responses were partial in around 25 patients and complete in 2; after median approximately 69 months follow-up, about 14 stayed in remission and 12 progressed. On average, each sample yielded around 230,000 productive templates and 80,000 to 95,000 productive rearrangements. Cryopreserved peripheral blood mononuclear cells were collected at three points: before therapy, at response, and at either sustained remission or disease progression. The full study reports these points: At ibrutinib response clonality went up, during sustained remission it held steady, and at progression it dropped back toward baseline. Sustained-remission and progressing patients did not have matched sampling times, and lymph node repertoires were not examined. At baseline, clonality was higher than in age-matched healthy donors and showed a strong correlation with circulating CD8+ T-cell counts. Public clonotypes were found to be uncommon and were observed to contract or remain stable during treatment; the increase in clonality was shown to reflect expansion of private clonotypes at ibrutinib response.

Explained via the paper, the time point label denotes: 12 months on ibrutinib. For TCR beta library preparation, approximately 2 micrograms of genomic DNA was extracted from cryopreserved PBMCs. Longitudinal blood samples from CLL patients on ibrutinib monotherapy were analyzed using high-throughput TCR beta sequencing. The patients took part in an open-label, single-center phase 2 trial of ibrutinib monotherapy. Each clonotype received, on average, roughly 9.6x coverage in deep resolution sequencing performed on a MiSeq, where the target depth lay between 1 in 1 million and 1 in 200,000 T cells. The immunoSEQ hsTCRB Kit was used to generate TCR beta libraries. From the authors' description of their analysis: Data were analyzed with ImmunoSEQ Data Assistant and ImmunoSEQ Analyzer, with V, D and J genes assigned per IMGT definitions. Clonality was computed as one minus normalized Shannon entropy of productive rearrangement frequencies, ranging from 0 to 1. Public clonotype analysis was restricted to overrepresented clonotypes comprising at least 0.05% of each patient's repertoire. Approximately 13 age-matched healthy donor repertoires from immuneACCESS served as clonality controls. The source is immuneACCESS, and TCRdb retained only in-frame sequences with V and J called. Part of the clones is not carried over; for the studies checked, unresolved V genes explain less than half of this, and the remainder is unexplained. Clone size and the V and J calls come from that table; the DNA yielded D and trimming. The sample table records about 140,000 clones; approximately 75% of these occur just once. In total, the top ten clones hold less than 30% of the sample.

A note on this clone: Its recognized antigen is unknown. Base qualities are not recorded, but no much larger clone differs from it by a single base.

As encoded in the germline V gene (reference sequence), CDR1 is LNHDA while CDR2 is SQIVND. The CDR3 has 14 amino acids, counting the end cysteine and phenylalanine. Just the 42-base CDR3 DNA is kept, in frame starting at base 1. Trimming at the junction amounts to 3 bases on V and 2 bases on J, and the germline ends lie 11 bases apart. The sequence came from a human donor with chronic lymphocytic leukemia. Sample: PBMCs, taken after 12 months of ibrutinib treatment. In this chain, TRBV19 is recombined with TRBJ2-7; the D element might be TRBD1 or TRBD2, as each aligns at 5 bases. The base sequence is TGTGCCAGTAGTATTGGGGGTCCCGCCTACGAGCAGTACTTC. This is translated as CASSIGGPAYEQYF.